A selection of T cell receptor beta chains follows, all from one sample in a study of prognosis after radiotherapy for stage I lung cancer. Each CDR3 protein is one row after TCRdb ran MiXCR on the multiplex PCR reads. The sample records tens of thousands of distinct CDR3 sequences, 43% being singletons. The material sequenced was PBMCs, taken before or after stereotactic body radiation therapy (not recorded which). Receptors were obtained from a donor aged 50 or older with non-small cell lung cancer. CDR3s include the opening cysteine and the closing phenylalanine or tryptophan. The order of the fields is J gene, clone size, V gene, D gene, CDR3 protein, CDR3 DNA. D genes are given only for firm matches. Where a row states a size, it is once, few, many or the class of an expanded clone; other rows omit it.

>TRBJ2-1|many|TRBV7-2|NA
CASRKGGDEQFF
TGTGCCAGCAGAAAAGGCGGAGATGAGCAGTTCTTC
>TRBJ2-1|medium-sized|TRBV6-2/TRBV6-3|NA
CASSYNWGGGRDEQFF
TGTGCCAGCAGTTACAATTGGGGCGGGGGCCGGGATGAGCAGTTCTTC
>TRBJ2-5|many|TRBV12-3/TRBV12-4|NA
CASSPRLGRNQETQYF
TGTGCCAGCAGTCCTCGCCTAGGCAGAAACCAAGAGACCCAGTACTTC
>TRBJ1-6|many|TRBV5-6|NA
CASSLYSSYNSPLHF
TGTGCCAGCAGCTTATACAGCTCCTATAATTCACCCCTCCACTTT
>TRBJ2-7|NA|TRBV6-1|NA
CASNHLRDTSEQYF
TGTGCCAGCAACCATCTGCGGGATACGAGCGAGCAGTACTTC
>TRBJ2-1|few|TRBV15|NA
CATSVQSTGNEQFF
TGTGCCACCAGCGTCCAGAGTACGGGCAATGAGCAGTTCTTC
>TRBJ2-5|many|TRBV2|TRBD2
CASSERLAGETQYF
TGTGCCAGCAGTGAAAGGCTAGCGGGTGAGACCCAGTACTTC
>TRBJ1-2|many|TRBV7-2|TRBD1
CASSRDSVLYGYTF
TGTGCCAGCAGCCGGGACAGCGTCCTCTATGGCTACACCTTC
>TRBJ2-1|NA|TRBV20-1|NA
CSAQLGPYNEQFF
TGCAGTGCTCAACTAGGGCCCTACAATGAGCAGTTCTTC
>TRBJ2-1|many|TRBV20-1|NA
CSASRRDEQFF
TGCAGTGCTTCACGGAGGGATGAGCAGTTCTTC
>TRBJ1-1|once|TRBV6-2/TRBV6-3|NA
CASSYTLNTEAFF
TGTGCCAGCAGTTACACCTTGAACACTGAAGCTTTCTTT
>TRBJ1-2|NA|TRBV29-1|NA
CSVDRWDGVRYGYTF
TGCAGCGTCGACAGGTGGGACGGTGTGAGATATGGCTACACCTTC
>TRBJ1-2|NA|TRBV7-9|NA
CASSFTNYGYTF
TGTGCCAGCAGCTTTACTAACTATGGCTACACCTTC
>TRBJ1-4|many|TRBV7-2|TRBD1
CASSSQGGTNEKLFF
TGTGCCAGCAGCTCCCAGGGGGGAACTAATGAAAAACTGTTTTTT
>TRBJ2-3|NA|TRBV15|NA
CATSRDGSFTQYF
TGTGCCACCAGCAGAGATGGAAGTTTTACGCAGTATTTT
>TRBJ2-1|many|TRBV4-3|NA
CASSQPSGSEQFF
TGCGCCAGCAGCCAACCCTCCGGGAGTGAGCAGTTCTTC
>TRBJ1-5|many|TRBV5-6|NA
CASSTGFQPQHF
TGTGCCAGCAGTACAGGGTTTCAGCCCCAGCATTTT
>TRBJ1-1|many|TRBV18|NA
CASSPGITSNTEAFF
TGTGCCAGCTCACCGGGTATAACATCGAACACTGAAGCTTTCTTT
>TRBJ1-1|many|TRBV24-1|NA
CATSDNTGYTEAFF
TGTGCCACCAGTGACAATACAGGGTACACTGAAGCTTTCTTT
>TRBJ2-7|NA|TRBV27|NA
CASSLRGYEQYF
TGTGCCAGCAGTTTAAGGGGTTACGAGCAGTACTTC
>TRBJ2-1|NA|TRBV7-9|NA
CASSLSWPCDEQFF
TGTGCCAGCAGCTTGAGTTGGCCCTGTGATGAGCAGTTCTTC
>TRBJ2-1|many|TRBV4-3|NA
CASSHTVLSPPQQFF
TGCGCCAGCAGCCACACCGTCTTGAGCCCTCCACAACAGTTCTTC
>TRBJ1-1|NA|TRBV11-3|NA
CASSFLNTEAFF
TGTGCCAGCAGCTTTTTGAACACTGAAGCTTTCTTT
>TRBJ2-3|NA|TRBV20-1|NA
CSARELGAMADTQYF
TGCAGTGCTAGAGAGCTGGGGGCAATGGCAGATACGCAGTATTTT
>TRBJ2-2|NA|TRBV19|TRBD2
CASTTSGRASCELFF
TGTGCCAGTACTACTAGCGGGAGAGCATCCTGTGAGCTGTTTTTT
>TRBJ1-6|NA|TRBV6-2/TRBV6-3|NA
CASSYSNVLGSDSPLHF
TGTGCCAGCAGTTACTCAAACGTTCTGGGATCAGATTCACCCCTCCACTTT
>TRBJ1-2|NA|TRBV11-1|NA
CASSYLSIQANGYTF
TGTGCCAGCAGCTATCTAAGTATACAGGCGAATGGCTACACCTTC
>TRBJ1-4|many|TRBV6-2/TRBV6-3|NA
CASSYKVFTREKLFF
TGTGCCAGCAGTTACAAAGTCTTCACGAGGGAAAAACTGTTTTTT
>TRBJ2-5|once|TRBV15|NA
CATRRRVSGEETQYF
TGTGCCACCAGAAGAAGGGTATCGGGGGAAGAGACCCAGTACTTC
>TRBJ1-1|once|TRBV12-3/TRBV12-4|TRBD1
CASSPNRGQMNTAAFF
TGTGCCAGCAGTCCTAACCGGGGACAGATGAACACTGCAGCTTTCTTT
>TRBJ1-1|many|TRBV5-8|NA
CASLIGLRTEAFF
TGTGCCAGCCTGATTGGGTTGAGGACTGAAGCTTTCTTT
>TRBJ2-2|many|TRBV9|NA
CASSVQGNTGELFF
TGTGCCAGCAGCGTACAGGGGAACACCGGGGAGCTGTTTTTT
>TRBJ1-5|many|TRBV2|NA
CASGEGNSNQPQHF
TGTGCCAGCGGAGAAGGGAATAGCAATCAGCCCCAGCATTTT
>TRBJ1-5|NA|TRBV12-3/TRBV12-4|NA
CASSLQGSNQPQHF
TGTGCCAGCAGTTTGCAGGGGAGCAATCAGCCCCAGCATTTT
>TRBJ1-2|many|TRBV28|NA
CASSLYGGPNYGYTF
TGTGCCAGCAGTTTATACGGCGGACCTAACTATGGCTACACCTTC